Listed here are 21 T cell receptor beta chains from one sample, sequenced in a study of blood T cell repertoires in COVID-19. The data were produced by immunoSEQ multiplex PCR, yet TCRdb's version contains in-frame clones alone and is incomplete. The sample lists roughly 250,000 clones, around nine tenths occurring once. Sequenced sample: peripheral blood. The receptors were sampled from a woman in her thirties or forties who had recovered from COVID-19.

J is TRBJ1-5 and V is TRBV6-2 or TRBV6-3; D remains ambiguous. Trimming cost V 2 bases and J 1 base, with 9 bases left between them. Germline lookup yields CDR1 MNHEY and CDR2 SVGEGT. This CDR3 contains 15 residues. The CDR3 sequence: CASSYGWRSNQPQHF. The CDR3 DNA is TGTGCCAGCAGTTACGGTTGGAGGAGCAATCAGCCCCAGCATTTT.

V gene TRBV7-8 combines with J gene TRBJ1-6; D not resolved. Germline V gives CDR1 SGHVS, CDR2 FQNEAQ. V gave up 1 base and J gave up 0 bases, with 4 bases separating them. The CDR3 extends over 15 amino acids. The CDR3 DNA sequence: TGTGCCAGCAGCTTAGACAGCTCCTATAATTCACCCCTCCACTTT. It yields the protein CASSLDSSYNSPLHF.

The CDR3 here is CASSFERHTYEQYF. The CDR3, as DNA: TGCGCCAGCAGCTTTGAGCGCCATACCTACGAGCAGTACTTC. V is TRBV5-1 and J is TRBJ2-7; D is ambiguous. Germline V gene lookup returns CDR1 SGHRS and CDR2 YFSETQ. This CDR3 contains 14 residues. The V end lost 2 bases, the J end lost 2 bases, and 11 bases lay between the germline ends.

Concerning this clone: The identical CDR3 is also encoded by other nucleotide sequences in the sample. The chain has TRBV7-3 and TRBJ2-3, with 8 bases lining up with TRBD2. This CDR3 contains 14 residues. Germline V gene data show CDR1 as SGHTA and CDR2 as FQGTGA. Trimming removed 3 bases from V and 1 base from J; junction bases left unmatched: 0. The CDR3: CASSLTSGTDTQYF. The CDR3 coding sequence is TGTGCCAGCAGCTTGACTAGCGGCACAGATACGCAGTATTTT.

V and J are TRBV19 and TRBJ1-4; TRBD1 matches 9 bases. CDR3 size: 16 residues. Germline trimming cut 5 bases from V and 7 bases from J; bases unmatched to any gene: 11. The germline gives CDR1 LNHDA, CDR2 SQIVND (reference sequence). This CDR3 is CASSPTGGAKSEKLFF. Written as DNA, the CDR3 is TGTGCCAGTAGTCCCACAGGGGGCGCGAAGTCTGAAAAACTGTTTTTT.

This chain uses TRBV7-9 with TRBJ1-1; the D gene is possibly TRBD1 (5 bases). CDR1 is SEHNR and CDR2 is FQNEAQ in the germline V gene (reference sequence). Trimming removed 5 bases at V and 0 bases at J, with 13 bases between. CDR3 size: 15 residues. The CDR3 loop is CASSPQTVMNTEAFF. CDR3 sequence (DNA): TGTGCCAGCAGCCCCCAGACAGTGATGAACACTGAAGCTTTCTTT.

This chain joins TRBV13 and TRBJ2-7; perhaps TRBD2 as D (6 bases). The CDR3 extends over 11 amino acids. V was pared by 7 bases and J by 5 bases, with 9 bases between. Germline V gene lookup returns CDR1 PRHDT and CDR2 FYEKMQ (reference sequence). For the CDR3, the DNA is TGTGCCAGCAATGCGGGGAACGAGCAGTACTTC. Translating gives CASNAGNEQYF.

The chain employs TRBV9 and TRBJ2-7; D not certain. In germline, CDR1 is SGDLS, CDR2 YYNGEE. The CDR3 spans 13 residues. The V end lost 0 bases, the J end lost 5 bases, and 9 bases lay between the germline ends. The CDR3 here is CASSVGAGNEQYF. The CDR3 DNA reads TGTGCCAGCAGCGTAGGGGCAGGTAACGAGCAGTACTTC.

The chain links TRBV19 to TRBJ2-3; unclear D gene. The CDR3 runs to 15 residues. V lost 3 bases and J 2 bases, leaving 12 bases between the germline ends. Germline assignment: CDR1 LNHDA and CDR2 SQIVND (reference sequence). This chain's CDR3 is CASSILRLNTDTQYF. The DNA for the CDR3 is TGTGCCAGTAGTATTTTGAGACTGAACACAGATACGCAGTATTTT.

The chain has TRBV15 and TRBJ2-1; TRBD2 matches at 16 bases. CDR1 and CDR2 from the germline V gene are LNHNV and YYDKDF (reference sequence). With V trimmed by 4 bases and J by 7 bases, 13 bases remained unmatched. The CDR3 is 19 amino acids. The CDR3 DNA sequence: TGTGCCACCAGCACTCCGGGACTAGCGGGAGGGCCGGGGGAGAATGAGCAGTTCTTC. Translated, it gives CATSTPGLAGGPGENEQFF. The whole variable domain, remainder taken from reference TRBV15 and TRBJ2-1, is DAMVIQNPRYQVTQFGKPVTLSCSQTLNHNVMYWYQQKSSQAPKLLFHYYDKDFNNEADTPDNFQSRRPNTSFCFLDIRSPGLGDTAMYLCATSTPGLAGGPGENEQFFGPGTRLTVL.

The genes are TRBV4-1 and TRBJ2-7, with D perhaps TRBD2 (5 bases). V lost 2 bases and J 0 bases, leaving 14 bases between the germline ends. This CDR3 spans 16 amino acids. Germline-derived CDR1 and CDR2 are MGHRA and YSYEKL. CDR3 sequence reads: CASSQYPQRTSYEQYF. DNA for the CDR3: TGCGCCAGCAGCCAATACCCCCAGCGGACCTCCTACGAGCAGTACTTC.

The chain couples TRBV14 to TRBJ2-2; TRBD1 matches at 9 bases. CDR1 is SGHDN, CDR2 FVKESK, per germline. J was trimmed by 3 bases and V by 3 bases; bases with no gene match: 8. This CDR3 comprises 17 residues. The CDR3 DNA follows: TGTGCCAGCAGCCAGAGGACAGGGGTTGCGGACACCGGGGAGCTGTTTTTT. Amino acid sequence: CASSQRTGVADTGELFF.

The J gene is TRBJ1-2, the V gene TRBV11-3; TRBD1 is a possible D gene (6 bases). Germline CDR1 is SGHNT and CDR2 is YENEEA. The ends were cut back, 2 bases at V and 2 bases at J, with 12 bases in the middle. The CDR3 is 15 amino acids. CDR3 sequence reads: CASSLRAGANYGYTF. CDR3 bases: TGTGCCAGCAGCTTAAGGGCGGGGGCGAACTATGGCTACACCTTC.

The chain carries TRBV7-3 and TRBJ2-1; 7 bases are shared with TRBD1. The CDR3 covers 18 residues. V gave up 1 base and J gave up 0 bases; unmatched junction bases: 9. The germline CDR1 and CDR2 sequences are SGHTA and FQGTGA. CDR3 DNA: TGTGCCAGCAGCTTAATCGCGACAGGGACGAGCTCCTACAATGAGCAGTTCTTC. The encoded protein is CASSLIATGTSSYNEQFF.

The chain uses TRBV28 and TRBJ1-5, with a tentative D call TRBD1 (6 bases). V lost 3 bases to trimming and J lost 7 bases, with 13 bases between them. CDR1 is MDHEN, CDR2 SYDVKM, per germline. This CDR3 is 14 amino acids long. DNA of the CDR3: TGTGCCAGCAGTTTGTACAGGGTGATCCAGCCCCAGCATTTT. Translation: CASSLYRVIQPQHF. The variable domain in full, completed from reference TRBV28 and TRBJ1-5, reads DVKVTQSSRYLVKRTGEKVFLECVQDMDHENMFWYRQDPGLGLRLIYFSYDVKMKEKGDIPEGYSVSREKKERFSLILESASTNQTSMYLCASSLYRVIQPQHFGDGTRLSIL.

The rearrangement uses TRBV18 and TRBJ1-1; 7 positions match TRBD1. The germline CDR1 and CDR2 sequences are KGHSH and LQKENI. The CDR3 contains 15 residues. The junction had 8 bases not matched to a gene; V was cut back by 6 bases and J by 1 base. DNA for the CDR3: TGTGCCAGCTCTCTCTCCGGGACAGCGAACACTGAAGCTTTCTTT. The encoded protein is CASSLSGTANTEAFF.

The rearrangement uses TRBV18 and TRBJ1-2; 8 bases match TRBD1. Germline V gives CDR1 KGHSH, CDR2 LQKENI. CDR3 length: 13 amino acids. Losses at the gene ends were 6 bases for V and 6 bases for J; bases not matched to a gene: 6. This CDR3 reads CASSPGTGNGYTF. In nucleotides, the CDR3 is TGTGCCAGCTCTCCCGGGACAGGAAATGGCTACACCTTC.

V and J are TRBV4-2 and TRBJ2-3; 9 bases map to TRBD1. Germline loops: CDR1 LGHNA, CDR2 YNFKEQ. The CDR3 has 16 residues. V was pared by 0 bases and J by 5 bases, with 6 bases of the junction left unmatched. The CDR3 bases are TGTGCCAGCAGCCAAGAGGGACAGGGTTGGAAAGATACGCAGTATTTT. Translated, it gives CASSQEGQGWKDTQYF.

This chain joins TRBV19 and TRBJ1-2; unclear D gene. With 5 bases removed from V and 0 bases from J, the gap between germline ends came to 10 bases. This CDR3 has 14 amino acids. CDR1 LNHDA and CDR2 SQIVND come from the germline V gene (reference sequence). The DNA for the CDR3 is TGTGCCAGTAGTCCCGGGTCCGCTAACTATGGCTACACCTTC. Translating gives CASSPGSANYGYTF.

The chain recombines TRBV5-1 with TRBJ1-4; TRBD1 aligns across 8 bases. This CDR3 is 15 amino acids long. CDR1 and CDR2 (germline): SGHRS, YFSETQ. V trimming: 1 base; J trimming: 4 bases; junction bases outside the gene matches: 3. The CDR3 DNA is TGCGCCAGCAGCTTGAAGACAGGGGATAATGAAAAACTGTTTTTT. Protein: CASSLKTGDNEKLFF.

This clone was seen once. V usage is TRBV19 and J usage is TRBJ2-4, with D possibly being TRBD2 (5 bases). The V gene's germline CDR1 is LNHDA and CDR2 SQIVND (reference sequence). The CDR3 extends over 14 amino acids. Trimming cost V 6 bases and J 12 bases, with 21 bases left between them. The CDR3 loop is CASRTTNRVGNQYF. DNA of the CDR3: TGTGCCAGTAGGACTACCAACCGGGTTGGGAATCAGTACTTC.